This section outlines one T cell receptor (beta chain) sequence together with its context. The antigen is not known. These data belong to a study of cytomegalovirus exposure and HLA in healthy donors. Study-wide results and caveats: There were some public TCRs occurring in many donors, but most TCR sequences were rare. The classifier reportedly diagnosed cytomegalovirus status with high specificity and sensitivity.

Amplification used 60 Vbeta primers and 13 Jbeta primers. TCRdb keeps only in-frame clones here, not all; method: immunoSEQ multiplex PCR. The sample has over 100,000 clones; roughly 68% are singletons. Though nominally healthy at sampling, donors likely had unrecorded immune exposures. Germline loops: CDR1 SGHVS, CDR2 FQNEAQ. Deletions cut 5 bases from V and 4 bases from J, with 17 bases between. The CDR3 consists of 16 residues. Sequencing was done on a sample of PBMCs. This clonotype was sampled from a woman in her twenties or thirties in good health and CMV-seronegative. The V gene is TRBV7-8, the J gene TRBJ2-2; weak D call: TRBD2 (5 bases). CDR3 DNA sequence: TGTGCCAGCAGCCGGGGTCCCCGGGCCCCCACCGGGGAGCTGTTTTTT. Amino acids: CASSRGPRAPTGELFF.